The 22 T cell receptor beta chains below all came from one sample that was sequenced in a study of T cell clonality in common variable immunodeficiency. Here immunoSEQ multiplex PCR was the method, and the copy in TCRdb shows in-frame clones only, minus some. This sample carries 40,000 to 45,000 clones, none of them present only once. Sequences were obtained from peripheral blood mononuclear cells. These receptors were obtained from a person between 18 and 75 years old in good health.

Note on this clone: The read gets to within 3 residues of the CDR3 end, and the germline J gene fills in the rest. The V call is TRBV20-1, the J call TRBJ1-5, with 7 bases matching TRBD1. In germline, CDR1 is DFQATT, CDR2 SNEGSKA (reference sequence). After removal of 5 bases from V and 7 bases from J, the junction contained 11 bases not matched to a gene. The CDR3 loop spans 14 amino acids. The CDR3 is CSALWTGRGQPQHF. Incomplete CDR3 DNA: TGCAGTGCTCTATGGACAGGCCGCGGGCAGCCC.

The sample holds many counts of this clone. With the read ending 3 residues before the CDR3 end, the germline J gene is used to fill in that end. This chain links TRBV2 with TRBJ2-6; a weak D match, TRBD1 (6 bases). The CDR3 runs 17 residues. CDR1 and CDR2 from the germline V gene are SNHLY and FYNNEI. V lost 6 bases, J lost 2 bases, and 17 bases lay in between. Partial CDR3 DNA: TGTGCCAGCAGAGCTTACTACAGGGTTCCTGGGGCCAACGTC. This translates into CASRAYYRVPGANV. The whole CDR3 reads CASRAYYRVPGANVLTF.

This clone has a count of ten or more. The missing CDR3 end, 3 residues past where the read stops, is filled in from the germline J gene. The chain recombines TRBV9 with TRBJ2-1, with 11 nucleotides matching TRBD2. The CDR3 spans 15 residues. V shed 2 bases and J 4 bases; nucleotides not matched to a gene: 2. Germline V gene sequence: CDR1 SGDLS, CDR2 YYNGEE. This chain's CDR3 is CASSVSGRAYNEQFF. The covered CDR3 bases are TGTGCCAGCAGCGTTAGCGGGAGGGCTTACAATGAG.

This clone occurred many times. The junction departs from germline at one end; a sequencing error may be responsible. The DNA read from the CDR3 is TGCGCCAGCAGCCAAGTCTTCCCCTCCTACGAG. Its translation is CASSQVFPSYE. The entire CDR3 is CASSQVFPSYEQYF. V is TRBV4-2 and J is TRBJ2-7; D is ambiguous. The CDR3 goes on 3 residues after the read ends, and that part is filled in from the germline J gene. The germline CDR1 and CDR2 sequences are LGHNA and YNFKEQ. The CDR3 totals 14 residues.

This clone came up many times. The DNA ends 3 residues before the CDR3 does, and the rest of the CDR3 is filled in from the germline J gene. V and J are TRBV7-2 and TRBJ1-4; D might be TRBD1 (5 bases). Per germline, CDR1 SGHTA and CDR2 FQGNSA. V lost 4 bases and J 3 bases, leaving 12 bases between the germline ends. CDR3 size: 15 residues. CDR3 DNA, as far as it was read: TGTGCCAGCAGCTCACAGGCTGGGGCTAATGAAAAA. Encoded protein: CASSSQAGANEK. The entire CDR3 protein reads CASSSQAGANEKLFF. Full variable domain (missing parts from reference TRBV7-2 and TRBJ1-4): GAGVSQSPSNKVTEKGKDVELRCDPISGHTALYWYRQSLGQGLEFLIYFQGNSAPDKSGLPSDRFSAERTGGSVSTLTIQRTQQEDSAVYLCASSSQAGANEKLFFGSGTQLSVL.

This clone was observed at least ten times. One end of the junction fails to match germline, which may point to a read error. The read ends 3 residues shy of where the CDR3 ends; the end is completed using the germline J gene. The chain carries TRBV20-1 and TRBJ2-7; 11 nucleotides align to TRBD2. CDR3 length: 16 residues. The germline gives CDR1 DFQATT, CDR2 SNEGSKA (reference sequence). CDR3 sequence: CSARAASGRLSYEQYF. CDR3 DNA, as far as it was read: TGCAGTGCAAGAGCGGCTAGCGGGAGGTTATCCTACGAG.

This clone was counted at least ten times. The sequenced part of the CDR3 DNA is TGTGCCAGCAGTTACGAGGGACAGGGCTTGACCTACGAG. As protein: CASSYEGQGLTYE. The CDR3 in its entirety is CASSYEGQGLTYEQYF. The chain carries TRBV6-2 or TRBV6-3 and TRBJ2-7, with TRBD1 matching 9 bases. The CDR3 end is not reached by the read, which stops 3 residues before it; the germline J gene fills it in. The CDR3 consists of 16 residues. Germline loops: CDR1 MNHEY, CDR2 SVGEGT. V was pared by 2 bases and J by 2 bases, with 7 bases of the junction left unmatched.

This clone has ten or more counts. The sequenced CDR3 bases are TGTGCCAGTAGTATAGGGGAGGGACTCCATTTTTACGAG. As protein: CASSIGEGLHFYE. The CDR3 as a whole reads CASSIGEGLHFYEQYF. The J gene is TRBJ2-7, the V gene TRBV19; 7 bases agree with TRBD2. The sequenced fragment ends 3 residues before the CDR3 boundary, so the rest is inferred from the germline J gene. CDR1 is LNHDA and CDR2 is SQIVND in the germline V gene (reference sequence). V shed 1 base and J 4 bases; nucleotides not matched to a gene: 10. The CDR3 loop spans 16 amino acids.

At least ten counts were recorded for this clone. The CDR3 is cut off 3 residues early in the read; its end comes from the germline J gene. The V call is TRBV20-1, the J call TRBJ2-5, with a weak D call TRBD2 (5 bases). The V end lost 6 bases, the J end lost 5 bases, and 19 bases lay between the germline ends. The CDR3 length is 14 residues. Per the germline V gene, CDR1 is DFQATT and CDR2 is SNEGSKA (reference sequence). CDR3 DNA (partial): TGCAGTGCCCTAGGGCGGGCTCGAGACGAGACC. Residues: CSALGRARDET. The CDR3 in its entirety is CSALGRARDETQYF.

Ten or more counts support this clone. The read is 3 residues too short to cover the CDR3 end, so that end is filled in from the germline J gene. The gene calls are TRBV20-1 and TRBJ1-2; 10 nucleotides line up with TRBD1. Germline V gene data show CDR1 as DFQATT and CDR2 as SNEGSKA (reference sequence). The CDR3 loop spans 14 amino acids. V lost 5 bases to trimming and J lost 4 bases; unmatched junction nucleotides: 7. The CDR3 loop is CSADAGQGFYGYTF. The sequenced part of the CDR3 DNA is TGCAGTGCTGACGCGGGACAGGGGTTCTATGGC.

This clone was detected ten times or more. Partial CDR3 DNA: TGCGCCAGCAGCTTGGCCGACAACTCCTACAATGAG. Translated, it gives CASSLADNSYNE. The CDR3 in its entirety is CASSLADNSYNEQFF. This chain uses TRBV5-1 with TRBJ2-1; D is uncertain. With the read ending 3 residues before the CDR3 end, the germline J gene is used to fill in that end. V was shortened by 0 bases and J by 0 bases, with 7 bases between the two germline ends. The germline V gene has CDR1 SGHRS and CDR2 YFSETQ. CDR3 length: 15 residues.

This clone was picked up many times. The read halts 3 residues ahead of the CDR3 end, with the missing end drawn from the germline J gene. The rearrangement uses TRBV19 and TRBJ2-2, with D possibly TRBD2 on 6 matching bases. Germline CDR1 LNHDA, CDR2 SQIVND (reference sequence). Trimming removed 2 bases from V and 3 bases from J, with 10 bases in between. This CDR3 spans 15 amino acids. The CDR3 is CASSILRDYTGELFF. The sequenced part of the CDR3 DNA is TGTGCCAGTAGTATACTAAGGGACTACACCGGGGAG.

As regards this clone: A much bigger clone sits one base away, suggesting this may be a read error. The DNA ends 3 residues before the CDR3 does, and the rest of the CDR3 is filled in from the germline J gene. The chain uses TRBV7-2 and TRBJ2-3; D is possibly TRBD1 or TRBD2 (5 bases each). Germline V CDR1 and CDR2: SGHTA, FQGNSA. The CDR3 sequence is 13 residues long. This CDR3 reads CASSLRGNQPQYF. CDR3 DNA, as far as it was read: TGTGCCAGCAGCTTGAGGGGCAATCAGCCG. Together with reference TRBV7-2 and TRBJ2-3, the CDR3 gives the full variable domain: GAGVSQSPSNKVTEKGKDVELRCDPISGHTALYWYRQSLGQGLEFLIYFQGNSAPDKSGLPSDRFSAERTGGSVSTLTIQRTQQEDSAVYLCASSLRGNQPQYFGPGTRLTVL.

This clone occurred many times. The read gets to within 3 residues of the CDR3 end, and the germline J gene fills in the rest. The chain couples TRBV20-1 to TRBJ2-3, with 8 bases aligning to TRBD2. V lost 5 bases and J lost 3; bases outside the gene matches: 7. Germline CDR1 is DFQATT and CDR2 is SNEGSKA (reference sequence). This CDR3 is 14 amino acids long. The sequenced part of the CDR3 DNA is TGCAGTGCTCCCAGCGGGAGTTATACAGATACG. It is translated as CSAPSGSYTDT. In full, the CDR3 reads CSAPSGSYTDTQYF.

This clone was counted many times. The read stops 3 residues short of the end of the CDR3; the missing end is completed from the germline J gene. V usage is TRBV7-6 and J usage is TRBJ1-1, with D unclear. This CDR3 is 14 amino acids long. Between the trimmed V and J ends, which lost 2 bases and 0 bases, there was a span of 7 bases. Germline-derived CDR1 and CDR2 are SGHVS and FNYEAQ. CDR3 loop: CASSLPGLNTEAFF. The DNA read from the CDR3 is TGTGCCAGCAGCTTACCGGGGTTGAACACTGAA.

This clone was recorded many times. CDR3 residues: CASSLNLGAQETQYF. The CDR3 bases that were read are TGTGCCAGCAGCTTAAATTTAGGGGCACAAGAGACC. This sequence joins TRBV7-2 and TRBJ2-5; TRBD1 is a possible D gene (5 bases). The CDR3 extends 3 residues past the end of the read, so its final part is completed from the germline J gene. Germline loops: CDR1 SGHTA, CDR2 FQGNSA. V lost 2 bases to trimming and J lost 2 bases, with 12 bases between them. The CDR3 sequence is 15 residues long. The full variable domain, with the rest looked up from reference TRBV7-2 and TRBJ2-5, is GAGVSQSPSNKVTEKGKDVELRCDPISGHTALYWYRQSLGQGLEFLIYFQGNSAPDKSGLPSDRFSAERTGGSVSTLTIQRTQQEDSAVYLCASSLNLGAQETQYFGPGTRLLVL.

This clone was detected many times. Read sequence stops 3 residues before the CDR3 end, and the germline J gene provides the missing end. The gene calls are TRBV29-1 and TRBJ2-3, with D perhaps TRBD2 (6 bases). In germline, CDR1 is SQVTM, CDR2 ANQGSEA. Trimming stripped 6 bases from V and 4 bases from J, with 11 bases between. This CDR3 is built from 12 residues. The CDR3: CSVARLADTQYF. The CDR3 DNA, read in part, is TGCAGCGTCGCCAGACTAGCAGATACG.

This clone was recorded at least ten times. The read terminates 3 residues before the CDR3 end, so the remaining end is supplied by the germline J gene. The chain is built from TRBV5-1 and TRBJ2-4, with 10 bases lining up with TRBD1. Germline-derived CDR1 and CDR2 are SGHRS and YFSETQ. The trim removed 8 bases at V and 6 bases at J, leaving 11 bases unmatched. This CDR3 has 15 residues. CDR3 DNA, as far as it was read: TGCGCCAGTAGTCCCGGGACAGGGGTAGGAAACATT. This translates into CASSPGTGVGNI. The whole CDR3 sequence is CASSPGTGVGNIQYF.

This clone was detected ten times or more. The read finishes 3 residues shy of the CDR3 end, and the germline J gene is used to complete it. This sequence joins TRBV5-6 and TRBJ2-5, with D possibly TRBD1 on 5 matching bases. In germline, CDR1 is SGHDT, CDR2 YYEEEE. The CDR3 covers 13 residues. V was clipped by 6 bases and J by 1 base, with 10 bases between them. CDR3 sequence: CASIKGSQETQYF. CDR3 bases read: TGTGCCAGCATCAAGGGGTCCCAAGAGACC. Together with reference TRBV5-6 and TRBJ2-5, the CDR3 gives the full variable domain: DAGVTQSPTHLIKTRGQQVTLRCSPKSGHDTVSWYQQALGQGPQFIFQYYEEEERQRGNFPDRFSGHQFPNYSSELNVNALLLGDSALYLCASIKGSQETQYFGPGTRLLVL.

This clone was seen at least ten times. The read terminates 3 residues ahead of where the CDR3 ends, so the germline J gene completes it. V is TRBV20-1 and J is TRBJ2-3, with 7 bases that match TRBD1. Germline V gene lookup returns CDR1 DFQATT and CDR2 SNEGSKA (reference sequence). CDR3 length: 15 amino acids. The CDR3 bases that were read are TGCAGTGCAGAACCCCCGGGACAGCTCCAAGAGACG. Translating it yields CSAEPPGQLQET. The full CDR3 protein reads CSAEPPGQLQETQYF.

This clone was counted only a few times. Partial CDR3 DNA: TGTGCCAGCAGCTTGGGGGGGCCCAATTCTTACAATGAG. Its translation: CASSLGGPNSYNE. In full, the CDR3 reads CASSLGGPNSYNEQFF. V gene TRBV5-4 combines with J gene TRBJ2-1; perhaps TRBD1 as D (6 bases). The read terminates 3 residues ahead of where the CDR3 ends, so the germline J gene completes it. With 0 bases removed from V and 4 bases from J, the gap between germline ends came to 14 bases. This CDR3 has 16 amino acids. Germline CDR1 reads SGHNT; CDR2 reads YYREEE (reference sequence).

This clone occurred many times. With the read ending 3 residues before the CDR3 end, the germline J gene is used to fill in that end. This chain joins TRBV5-4 and TRBJ2-1; D is undetermined. The germline CDR1 and CDR2 sequences are SGHNT and YYREEE (reference sequence). V was cut by 1 base and J by 6 bases, with 11 bases left in between. This CDR3 comprises 14 residues. The CDR3 bases that were read are TGTGCCAGCAGCTTGTACTTTGTCTCCAATGAG. Encoded protein: CASSLYFVSNE. The CDR3 in full is CASSLYFVSNEQFF.